Listed below are T cell receptor beta chains from one sample, sequenced in a study of spatial heterogeneity in lung cancer. In TCRdb, the 5' RACE reads were re-called with MiXCR into one record per CDR3 protein. The sample lists some 25,000 distinct CDR3 sequences, roughly 7.4% seen once, with approximately 23% in the top ten. The specimen comprised lung tumor tissue, sampled at surgery. The receptors were gathered from a male donor with early-stage non-small cell lung cancer. Each CDR3 is given with its conserved first and last residue. The D gene is left open where the match is weak. Each size is once, few or many counts, or a class when the clone is expanded.

>-|TRBJ2-7|many|TRBV18
TGTGCCAGCTCACCGGGACAATACTACGAGCAGTACTTC
CASSPGQYYEQYF
>-|TRBJ2-1|many|TRBV3-1
TGTGCCAGCAGCCATCGTGGGTGGGGCAGGGACTACAATGAGCAGTTCTTC
CASSHRGWGRDYNEQFF
>-|TRBJ2-3|few|TRBV4-3
TGCGCCAGCAGCCAAGATGGGATTGGTCGGGCGGGGTGGAGGACAGATACGCAGTATTTT
CASSQDGIGRAGWRTDTQYF
>-|TRBJ2-3|many|TRBV10-2
TGCGCCAGCAGAGGACAGCGGGTTAGCACAGATACGCAGTATTTT
CASRGQRVSTDTQYF
>-|TRBJ2-7|many|TRBV28
TGTGCCAGCAGTTTGCCAGGGGAGGAGAGCTACGAGCAGTACTTC
CASSLPGEESYEQYF
>-|TRBJ1-6|many|TRBV28
TGTGCCAGCAGTTGGACTAATTCACCCCTCCACTTT
CASSWTNSPLHF
>TRBD1|TRBJ2-7|few|TRBV6-2/TRBV6-3
TGTGCCAGCAGCCCCGACAGGGAATCCTACGAGCAGTACTTC
CASSPDRESYEQYF
>-|TRBJ2-7|many|TRBV5-1
TGCGCCAGCAGCTTGGAGACCCACCGGGACGAGCAGTACTTC
CASSLETHRDEQYF
>-|TRBJ1-3|many|TRBV20-1
TGCAGTGCTTCGGGTCTTTTTGGAAACACCATATATTTT
CSASGLFGNTIYF
>TRBD2|TRBJ2-3|few|TRBV18
TGTGCCAGCTCACGAGTAGCGGGGGGGCCGCGGTCAGATACGCAGTATTTT
CASSRVAGGPRSDTQYF
>-|TRBJ2-7|few|TRBV20-1
TGCAGTGCTAGGACCCCAGGGTTCTACGAGCAGTACTTC
CSARTPGFYEQYF
>-|TRBJ1-1|many|TRBV3-1
TGTGCCAGCAGCCCCTGGACAGCAAACACTGAAGCTTTCTTT
CASSPWTANTEAFF
>TRBD2|TRBJ2-3|medium-sized|TRBV6-5
TGTGCCAGCAGTTACCCGGGACTAGCGGGGGGCGGCACCTCCACGGATACGCAGTATTTT
CASSYPGLAGGGTSTDTQYF
>-|TRBJ2-7|few|TRBV11-3
TGTGCCAGCAGCTTAGAACAGCACTTC
CASSLEQHF